The rows below give T cell receptor beta chains drawn from one sample of a study of cytomegalovirus exposure and HLA in healthy donors. Produced via immunoSEQ multiplex PCR; TCRdb's table is partial and in-frame only. Of about 160,000 clones in the sample, more than 75% were seen once. The sample was PBMCs. These receptors were taken from a man aged 18 to 30 in good health and CMV-seropositive. CDR3s include the opening cysteine and the closing phenylalanine or tryptophan. Each record gives: clone size, D gene, V gene, J gene, CDR3 protein, CDR3 DNA. A D gene is named only where the DNA matches it firmly. Only part of the rows carry a size: once, few, many, or a class if the clone is expanded.

>once|TRBD1|TRBV7-2|TRBJ1-2
CASSLGGQGPPADGYTF
TGTGCCAGCAGCTTAGGCGGACAGGGTCCCCCCGCGGATGGCTACACCTTC
>NA|TRBD1|TRBV30|TRBJ2-3
CAWSVSNGAQGTQYF
TGTGCCTGGAGTGTTTCAAACGGAGCACAGGGGACGCAGTATTTT
>NA|NA|TRBV7-9|TRBJ2-1
CASRAVSYNEQFF
TGTGCCAGCAGGGCAGTCTCCTACAATGAGCAGTTCTTC
>NA|TRBD1|TRBV6-6|TRBJ1-5
CASSPPRRQGRRHF
TGTGCCAGCAGCCCACCCCGGAGACAGGGGAGAAGGCATTTT
>NA|TRBD2|TRBV30|TRBJ2-7
CAWTLPGLAGQYF
TGTGCCTGGACCTTGCCGGGACTAGCAGGGCAGTACTTC
>once|NA|TRBV7-9|TRBJ1-3
CAVSTWSSGNTIYF
TGTGCCGTTTCGACTTGGAGCTCTGGAAACACCATATATTTT
>NA|NA|TRBV25-1|TRBJ2-7
CASSAPRGSFYEQYF
TGTGCCAGCAGTGCTCCCCGAGGGAGTTTCTACGAGCAGTACTTC
>NA|TRBD2|TRBV5-4|TRBJ2-7
CASSRQSSGYEQYF
TGTGCCAGCAGCAGACAGTCTAGCGGTTACGAGCAGTACTTC
>few|TRBD1|TRBV6-4|TRBJ1-1
CASSERSTGGTEAFF
TGTGCCAGCAGTGAGCGCTCGACAGGGGGCACTGAAGCTTTCTTT
>NA|TRBD1|TRBV10-3|TRBJ2-5
CAISEPGTVETQYF
TGTGCCATCAGTGAGCCCGGGACAGTAGAGACCCAGTACTTC
>NA|TRBD1|TRBV7-6|TRBJ1-6
CASSSDRGNSPLHF
TGTGCCAGCAGCTCGGACAGGGGGAATTCACCCCTCCACTTT
>NA|TRBD2|TRBV4-3|TRBJ2-7
CASSQAVTSGAYEQYF
TGCGCCAGCAGCCAAGCGGTAACTAGCGGTGCCTACGAGCAGTACTTC
>NA|NA|TRBV19|TRBJ2-7
CASSRGRGWEQYF
TGTGCCAGTAGTAGGGGTCGGGGTTGGGAGCAGTACTTC
>NA|NA|TRBV6-5|TRBJ1-1
CASSQRGGNTEAFF
TGTGCCAGCAGCCAACGGGGGGGGAACACTGAAGCTTTCTTT
>NA|NA|TRBV18|TRBJ2-2
CASSLPGLFGTGELFF
TGTGCCAGCTCACTTCCCGGACTGTTTGGCACCGGGGAGCTGTTTTTT
>NA|TRBD1|TRBV5-5|TRBJ1-1
CASSFARTGRGNTEAFF
TGTGCCAGCAGCTTCGCCAGGACAGGTAGGGGGAACACTGAAGCTTTCTTT
>NA|TRBD1|TRBV5-1|TRBJ1-5
CASSLTGDQPQHF
TGCGCCAGCAGCCTCACAGGGGATCAGCCCCAGCATTTT
>NA|TRBD1|TRBV30|TRBJ1-2
CAWTPGTGAPVYTF
TGTGCCTGGACCCCCGGGACAGGGGCCCCGGTCTACACCTTC
>once|NA|TRBV15|TRBJ1-6
CATSRDSAGRETWRSSNSPLHF
TGTGCCACCAGCAGAGATTCCGCAGGGCGCGAAACTTGGCGGTCTTCAAATTCACCCCTCCACTTT
>NA|NA|TRBV15|TRBJ1-1
CATSIKETEAFF
TGTGCCACCAGCATTAAGGAGACTGAAGCTTTCTTT
>NA|NA|TRBV11-3|TRBJ2-7
CASSPRGLSSYEQYF
TGTGCCAGCAGCCCTCGGGGTCTAAGCTCCTACGAGCAGTACTTC
>once|NA|TRBV6-1|TRBJ1-2
CASRDPGGYGYTF
TGTGCCAGCAGGGACCCGGGGGGTTATGGCTACACCTTC
>NA|TRBD1|TRBV5-1|TRBJ2-7
CASSPGTGGGEQYF
TGCGCCAGCAGCCCCGGGACAGGGGGAGGCGAGCAGTACTTC
>once|NA|TRBV9|TRBJ2-2
CASSVASGELFF
TGTGCCAGCAGCGTAGCTTCCGGGGAGCTGTTTTTT
>NA|NA|TRBV4-1|TRBJ2-7
CASSQGPLSGQKTYEQYF
TGCGCCAGCAGCCAAGGTCCTTTGTCGGGACAAAAGACCTACGAGCAGTACTTC
>once|TRBD1|TRBV5-4|TRBJ1-6
CASSLSGRGPDSPLHF
TGTGCCAGCAGCTTGTCTGGCAGGGGGCCAGATTCACCCCTCCACTTT
>NA|TRBD1|TRBV19|TRBJ1-4
CASSAGTESNEKLFF
TGTGCCAGTAGTGCAGGGACAGAGAGTAATGAAAAACTGTTTTTT
>NA|NA|TRBV10-3|TRBJ2-1
CAISDQAAGSYNEQFF
TGTGCCATCAGTGACCAAGCCGCGGGCTCCTACAATGAGCAGTTCTTC
>NA|TRBD1|TRBV27|TRBJ1-5
CASSPQTGGWSQPQHF
TGTGCCAGCAGTCCACAGACAGGGGGCTGGTCTCAGCCCCAGCATTTT
>NA|NA|TRBV2|TRBJ2-3
CARGQGHLVTDTQYF
TGTGCCAGAGGGCAGGGACATCTTGTTACAGATACGCAGTATTTT
>NA|NA|TRBV18|TRBJ1-1
CASSPLARGAITEAFF
TGTGCCAGCTCACCACTGGCTCGGGGGGCAATCACTGAAGCTTTCTTT
>NA|NA|TRBV4-3|TRBJ2-1
CASSQGTGGVSYNEQFF
TGCGCCAGCAGCCAAGGAACAGGGGGGGTCTCCTACAATGAGCAGTTCTTC
>NA|TRBD2|TRBV11-2|TRBJ2-5
CASSWEGPGETQYF
TGTGCCAGCAGCTGGGAGGGGCCAGGCGAGACCCAGTACTTC
>NA|NA|TRBV13|TRBJ2-3
CASSFTGSTDTQYF
TGTGCCAGCTCGTTTACAGGGAGCACAGATACGCAGTATTTT
>NA|NA|TRBV10-3|TRBJ1-2
CAIKGAGDGYTF
TGTGCCATCAAAGGGGCAGGGGATGGCTACACCTTC
>once|NA|TRBV4-2|TRBJ2-3
CASSQDNPSAQYF
TGTGCCAGCAGCCAAGATAATCCATCAGCGCAGTATTTT
>NA|TRBD1|TRBV6-1|TRBJ2-3
CASSEEGTGYGNTQYF
TGTGCCAGCAGTGAAGAAGGGACAGGGTATGGAAATACGCAGTATTTT
>once|TRBD2|TRBV27|TRBJ2-5
CASSRSASGQETQYF
TGTGCCAGCAGTCGTTCCGCTAGCGGCCAAGAGACCCAGTACTTC
>NA|TRBD1|TRBV30|TRBJ1-2
CAWRGQGHGYTF
TGTGCCTGGAGGGGACAGGGCCATGGCTACACCTTC
>NA|NA|TRBV5-1|TRBJ1-5
CASIFTGWTLSNQPQHF
TGCGCCAGCATCTTTACCGGGTGGACACTTAGCAATCAGCCCCAGCATTTT
>NA|NA|TRBV7-2|TRBJ2-7
CASSPALGAGGEQYF
TGTGCCAGCAGCCCGGCTCTAGGGGCTGGCGGCGAGCAGTACTTC
>few|NA|TRBV9|TRBJ1-5
CASSVDPQNQPQHF
TGTGCCAGCAGCGTAGACCCACAGAATCAGCCCCAGCATTTT
>NA|NA|TRBV4-3|TRBJ1-4
CASSQKGTKRATNEKLFF
TGCGCCAGCAGCCAGAAGGGCACTAAGCGGGCAACTAATGAAAAACTGTTTTTT
>NA|TRBD1|TRBV6-4|TRBJ2-7
CASSLQGGYEQYF
TGTGCCAGCAGTCTACAGGGGGGCTACGAGCAGTACTTC
>once|NA|TRBV4-1|TRBJ1-1
CASSFTGRGDTEAFF
TGCGCCAGCAGTTTCACAGGGAGAGGGGACACTGAAGCTTTCTTT
>NA|NA|TRBV21-1|TRBJ1-1
CASSAGRGSGATEAFF
TGTGCCAGCAGCGCGGGAAGGGGTAGTGGCGCCACTGAAGCTTTCTTT
>NA|TRBD1|TRBV12-5|TRBJ1-1
CASGLDRGISMNTEAFF
TGTGCTAGTGGTTTGGACAGGGGAATTTCCATGAACACTGAAGCTTTCTTT
>NA|NA|TRBV29-1|TRBJ2-7
CSVREASEQYF
TGCAGCGTCAGGGAGGCATCCGAGCAGTACTTC
>NA|TRBD2|TRBV30|TRBJ2-7
CAGEGITYEQYF
TGTGCCGGGGAGGGCATTACGTACGAGCAGTACTTC
>NA|NA|TRBV4-1|TRBJ1-1
CASSQDPGIPEAFF
TGCGCCAGCAGCCAAGATCCGGGGATCCCTGAAGCTTTCTTT
>NA|NA|TRBV6-1|TRBJ1-2
CASSQANYGYTF
TGTGCCAGCAGTCAGGCTAACTATGGCTACACCTTC
>few|NA|TRBV19|TRBJ1-5
CASSPWGDSNQPQHF
TGTGCCAGTAGTCCCTGGGGAGATAGCAATCAGCCCCAGCATTTT
>NA|TRBD1|TRBV29-1|TRBJ1-2
CSTMTGLHGDGYTF
TGCAGCACCATGACAGGGCTTCACGGGGATGGCTACACCTTC
>NA|NA|TRBV15|TRBJ2-1
CATSRALGNNEQFF
TGTGCCACCAGCAGAGCACTAGGGAACAATGAGCAGTTCTTC
>NA|TRBD1|TRBV15|TRBJ1-2
CATSQGTGIYGYTF
TGTGCCACCAGCCAGGGGACAGGCATCTATGGCTACACCTTC